A selection of T cell receptor beta chains follows, all from one sample in a study of CD8 T cells in Susac syndrome. MiXCR, run by TCRdb on the immunoSEQ multiplex PCR reads, gives a single entry per CDR3 protein. The data contain some 160,000 distinct CDR3 sequences, around 95% of them singletons. The sequencing input was CD8+ T cells from PBMCs. The receptors were gathered from a human donor with multiple sclerosis. Each CDR3 is given with its conserved first and last residue. Fields, in order: V gene, clone size, D gene, J gene, CDR3 length, CDR3 protein, CDR3 DNA. D genes are given only for firm matches. Rows give clone size only sometimes, using once, few, many, or a class for an expanded clone.

v_gene: TRBV6-5; abundance: few; d_gene: -; j_gene: TRBJ2-7; len: 12; CDR3aa: CASGPPSYEQYF; CDR3nt: TGTGCCAGCGGCCCACCAAGTTACGAGCAGTACTTC
v_gene: TRBV7-9; abundance: -; d_gene: TRBD2; j_gene: TRBJ2-5; len: 15; CDR3aa: CASSSSGNPKETQYF; CDR3nt: TGTGCCAGCAGCTCGAGCGGGAACCCGAAAGAGACCCAGTACTTC
v_gene: TRBV11-1; abundance: once; d_gene: -; j_gene: TRBJ2-1; len: 15; CDR3aa: CASSLFRTYYNEQFF; CDR3nt: TGTGCCAGCAGCTTATTTCGGACATACTACAATGAGCAGTTCTTC
v_gene: TRBV20-1; abundance: once; d_gene: -; j_gene: TRBJ1-5; len: 15; CDR3aa: CSARDPRDPAQPQHF; CDR3nt: TGCAGTGCTAGAGATCCCAGAGATCCGGCCCAGCCCCAGCATTTT
v_gene: TRBV7-9; abundance: -; d_gene: -; j_gene: TRBJ2-5; len: 12; CDR3aa: CASRSGQETQYF; CDR3nt: TGTGCCAGCAGAAGCGGCCAAGAGACCCAGTACTTC
v_gene: TRBV9; abundance: -; d_gene: -; j_gene: TRBJ2-7; len: 15; CDR3aa: CASSVGTTTAYEQYF; CDR3nt: TGTGCCAGCAGCGTAGGGACTACTACAGCCTACGAGCAGTACTTC
v_gene: TRBV7-9; abundance: -; d_gene: TRBD2; j_gene: TRBJ2-1; len: 18; CDR3aa: CASSSARLAGGPYNEQFF; CDR3nt: TGTGCCAGCAGCTCTGCGCGGCTAGCGGGAGGGCCGTACAATGAGCAGTTCTTC
v_gene: TRBV4-1; abundance: -; d_gene: TRBD1; j_gene: TRBJ2-7; len: 17; CDR3aa: CASSQVVGNRGPSEQYF; CDR3nt: TGCGCCAGCAGCCAAGTAGTCGGGAACAGGGGGCCGTCCGAGCAGTACTTC
v_gene: TRBV27; abundance: -; d_gene: -; j_gene: TRBJ1-5; len: 14; CDR3aa: CASSFAWEDQPQHF; CDR3nt: TGTGCCAGCAGTTTTGCATGGGAGGATCAGCCCCAGCATTTT
v_gene: TRBV5-6; abundance: -; d_gene: TRBD2; j_gene: TRBJ2-6; len: 19; CDR3aa: CASSLPRGRAYSGANVLTF; CDR3nt: TGTGCCAGCAGCTTGCCGCGCGGGAGGGCCTATTCCGGGGCCAACGTCCTGACTTTC
v_gene: TRBV19; abundance: -; d_gene: -; j_gene: TRBJ1-1; len: 13; CDR3aa: CASSIDLNTEAFF; CDR3nt: TGTGCCAGTAGTATAGACCTGAACACTGAAGCTTTCTTT
v_gene: TRBV12-5; abundance: -; d_gene: -; j_gene: TRBJ2-5; len: 13; CDR3aa: CASGLSLRGAQYF; CDR3nt: TGTGCTAGTGGTTTGTCCTTGAGGGGTGCCCAGTACTTC
v_gene: TRBV18; abundance: -; d_gene: TRBD2; j_gene: TRBJ2-1; len: 13; CDR3aa: CASSPVLAGEQFF; CDR3nt: TGTGCCAGCTCACCAGTGCTAGCGGGGGAGCAGTTCTTC
v_gene: TRBV9; abundance: -; d_gene: -; j_gene: TRBJ1-1; len: 13; CDR3aa: CASSPLATPEAFF; CDR3nt: TGTGCCAGCAGCCCGCTGGCCACCCCTGAAGCTTTCTTT
v_gene: TRBV7-9; abundance: -; d_gene: -; j_gene: TRBJ2-1; len: 15; CDR3aa: CASSPLLARSNEQFF; CDR3nt: TGTGCCAGCAGCCCGCTTCTGGCACGGAGCAATGAGCAGTTCTTC
v_gene: TRBV7-9; abundance: -; d_gene: -; j_gene: TRBJ2-1; len: 15; CDR3aa: CASSLPGLSDNEQFF; CDR3nt: TGTGCCAGCAGCCTGCCGGGACTCTCGGACAATGAGCAGTTCTTC
v_gene: TRBV20-1; abundance: -; d_gene: TRBD1; j_gene: TRBJ1-2; len: 17; CDR3aa: CSARDPGQGGIYYGYTF; CDR3nt: TGCAGTGCTAGAGATCCGGGACAGGGGGGGATTTACTATGGCTACACCTTC
v_gene: TRBV15; abundance: -; d_gene: TRBD2; j_gene: TRBJ2-1; len: 15; CDR3aa: CATSRTGLADNEQFF; CDR3nt: TGTGCCACCAGCCGGACGGGACTAGCGGACAATGAGCAGTTCTTC
v_gene: TRBV29-1; abundance: -; d_gene: TRBD1; j_gene: TRBJ1-2; len: 15; CDR3aa: CSVEDPGQGPRGYTF; CDR3nt: TGCAGCGTTGAAGATCCGGGACAGGGGCCGCGAGGCTACACCTTC
v_gene: TRBV7-9; abundance: -; d_gene: -; j_gene: TRBJ2-7; len: 15; CDR3aa: CASSSESSASYEQYF; CDR3nt: TGTGCCAGCAGCTCGGAGTCTAGCGCATCCTACGAGCAGTACTTC
v_gene: TRBV2; abundance: -; d_gene: -; j_gene: TRBJ1-1; len: 11; CDR3aa: CASRADSEAFF; CDR3nt: TGTGCCAGCAGAGCTGACAGTGAAGCTTTCTTT
v_gene: TRBV28; abundance: -; d_gene: TRBD2; j_gene: TRBJ2-5; len: 17; CDR3aa: CASSPRLVLAGGETQYF; CDR3nt: TGTGCCAGCAGTCCCCGCCTAGTGCTAGCGGGAGGAGAGACCCAGTACTTC
v_gene: TRBV2; abundance: once; d_gene: TRBD1; j_gene: TRBJ1-2; len: 15; CDR3aa: CASSSPGTDDLSYTF; CDR3nt: TGTGCCAGCAGTTCGCCCGGGACAGATGATCTAAGCTACACCTTC
v_gene: TRBV27; abundance: few; d_gene: -; j_gene: TRBJ2-7; len: 11; CDR3aa: CASSNNYEQYF; CDR3nt: TGTGCCAGCAGTAACAACTACGAGCAGTACTTC
v_gene: TRBV11-2; abundance: -; d_gene: -; j_gene: TRBJ2-7; len: 15; CDR3aa: CASSLEWSPSYEQYF; CDR3nt: TGTGCCAGCAGCTTAGAGTGGTCCCCCTCCTACGAGCAGTACTTC
v_gene: TRBV15; abundance: -; d_gene: -; j_gene: TRBJ1-1; len: 19; CDR3aa: CATSRDRAGQASMNTEAFF; CDR3nt: TGTGCCACCAGCAGAGATCGGGCCGGGCAGGCCTCAATGAACACTGAAGCTTTCTTT
v_gene: TRBV12-3/TRBV12-4; abundance: -; d_gene: -; j_gene: TRBJ2-2; len: 10; CDR3aa: CASGGRELFF; CDR3nt: TGTGCCAGCGGGGGGCGGGAGCTGTTTTTT
v_gene: TRBV20-1; abundance: -; d_gene: TRBD1; j_gene: TRBJ1-2; len: 13; CDR3aa: CSARDGQGFGYTF; CDR3nt: TGCAGTGCTAGAGACGGACAGGGGTTTGGCTACACCTTC
v_gene: TRBV15; abundance: once; d_gene: -; j_gene: TRBJ2-7; len: 12; CDR3aa: CATSRGPYEQYF; CDR3nt: TGTGCCACCAGCAGAGGCCCGTACGAGCAGTACTTC
v_gene: TRBV29-1; abundance: -; d_gene: -; j_gene: TRBJ2-7; len: 11; CDR3aa: CSAQGIHEQYF; CDR3nt: TGCAGCGCCCAGGGGATCCACGAGCAGTACTTC
v_gene: TRBV27; abundance: -; d_gene: -; j_gene: TRBJ2-7; len: 15; CDR3aa: CASSLEFGRFYEQYF; CDR3nt: TGTGCCAGCAGTTTAGAATTCGGCCGATTCTACGAGCAGTACTTC
v_gene: TRBV27; abundance: -; d_gene: -; j_gene: TRBJ2-5; len: 14; CDR3aa: CASSPWGYQETQYF; CDR3nt: TGTGCCAGCAGTCCTTGGGGGTACCAAGAGACCCAGTACTTC
v_gene: TRBV10-3; abundance: -; d_gene: -; j_gene: TRBJ2-1; len: 15; CDR3aa: CAISEIAFTEDEQFF; CDR3nt: TGTGCCATCAGTGAGATCGCTTTTACGGAGGATGAGCAGTTCTTC
v_gene: TRBV6-5; abundance: -; d_gene: -; j_gene: TRBJ2-7; len: 15; CDR3aa: CASSYGPGVGYEQYF; CDR3nt: TGTGCCAGCAGTTACGGACCTGGGGTTGGCTACGAGCAGTACTTC
v_gene: TRBV30; abundance: -; d_gene: TRBD2; j_gene: TRBJ2-5; len: 15; CDR3aa: CAWSLGLAGEETQYF; CDR3nt: TGTGCCTGGAGTTTGGGACTAGCGGGAGAAGAGACCCAGTACTTC
v_gene: TRBV24-1; abundance: -; d_gene: -; j_gene: TRBJ2-2; len: 13; CDR3aa: CATSDYNTGELFF; CDR3nt: TGTGCCACCAGTGATTACAACACCGGGGAGCTGTTTTTT
v_gene: TRBV12-3/TRBV12-4; abundance: -; d_gene: -; j_gene: TRBJ1-5; len: 13; CDR3aa: CASSLSFNQPQHF; CDR3nt: TGTGCCAGCAGTTTAAGTTTCAATCAGCCCCAGCATTTT
v_gene: TRBV7-9; abundance: -; d_gene: -; j_gene: TRBJ2-1; len: 12; CDR3aa: CASSPGGSQQFF; CDR3nt: TGTGCCAGCAGCCCTGGGGGCAGCCAGCAGTTCTTC
v_gene: TRBV3-1; abundance: once; d_gene: -; j_gene: TRBJ2-7; len: 16; CDR3aa: CASSQGWVPPSWEQYF; CDR3nt: TGTGCCAGCAGCCAAGGTTGGGTGCCACCATCATGGGAGCAGTACTTC
v_gene: TRBV6-5; abundance: -; d_gene: -; j_gene: TRBJ1-1; len: 14; CDR3aa: CASSRVYSNTEAFF; CDR3nt: TGTGCCAGCAGCCGAGTTTATTCGAACACTGAAGCTTTCTTT
v_gene: TRBV11-2; abundance: -; d_gene: TRBD2; j_gene: TRBJ2-1; len: 15; CDR3aa: CASSSILAGQNEQFF; CDR3nt: TGTGCCAGCAGCTCTATCCTAGCGGGACAAAATGAGCAGTTCTTC
v_gene: TRBV29-1; abundance: once; d_gene: -; j_gene: TRBJ1-4; len: 15; CDR3aa: CSVEAGRGPRAKLFF; CDR3nt: TGCAGCGTTGAAGCGGGAAGGGGCCCCAGAGCAAAACTGTTTTTT
v_gene: TRBV23-1; abundance: once; d_gene: TRBD2; j_gene: TRBJ2-3; len: 17; CDR3aa: CASSQSLAGGPTDTQYF; CDR3nt: TGCGCCAGCAGTCAATCGTTGGCGGGAGGGCCCACAGATACGCAGTATTTT
v_gene: TRBV15; abundance: once; d_gene: -; j_gene: TRBJ2-1; len: 13; CDR3aa: CATSRDGYNEQFF; CDR3nt: TGTGCCACCAGCAGAGACGGTTACAATGAGCAGTTCTTC
v_gene: TRBV27; abundance: -; d_gene: -; j_gene: TRBJ1-1; len: 15; CDR3aa: CASSLSPLMNTEAFF; CDR3nt: TGTGCCAGCAGTTTATCCCCCTTAATGAACACTGAAGCTTTCTTT
v_gene: TRBV18; abundance: -; d_gene: -; j_gene: TRBJ2-7; len: 17; CDR3aa: CASSPITDRRSTYEQYF; CDR3nt: TGTGCCAGCTCACCAATTACGGACAGACGATCTACCTACGAGCAGTACTTC
v_gene: TRBV15; abundance: -; d_gene: -; j_gene: TRBJ1-2; len: 14; CDR3aa: CATSRDFADYGYTF; CDR3nt: TGTGCCACCAGCAGAGATTTCGCCGACTATGGCTACACCTTC
v_gene: TRBV6-1; abundance: -; d_gene: -; j_gene: TRBJ1-2; len: 17; CDR3aa: CASERESLSTLGYGYTF; CDR3nt: TGTGCCTCGGAAAGAGAGTCCCTGAGTACCTTAGGGTATGGCTACACCTTC
v_gene: TRBV29-1; abundance: -; d_gene: -; j_gene: TRBJ1-2; len: 13; CDR3aa: CSVVGGYASGYTF; CDR3nt: TGCAGCGTTGTCGGAGGGTACGCGAGTGGCTACACCTTC
v_gene: TRBV9; abundance: -; d_gene: TRBD1; j_gene: TRBJ1-2; len: 14; CDR3aa: CASSAGGAAYGYTF; CDR3nt: TGTGCCAGCAGCGCAGGGGGCGCAGCCTATGGCTACACCTTC
v_gene: TRBV29-1; abundance: -; d_gene: -; j_gene: TRBJ2-7; len: 11; CDR3aa: CSSGRDGEQYF; CDR3nt: TGCAGCAGTGGCAGGGACGGCGAGCAGTACTTC
v_gene: TRBV27; abundance: -; d_gene: -; j_gene: TRBJ1-1; len: 13; CDR3aa: CASSSPGGSEAFF; CDR3nt: TGTGCCAGCAGTTCGCCGGGGGGGTCTGAAGCTTTCTTT
v_gene: TRBV11-2; abundance: -; d_gene: TRBD1; j_gene: TRBJ2-3; len: 18; CDR3aa: CASSLVLGGQAPTDTQYF; CDR3nt: TGTGCCAGCAGCTTAGTCTTGGGTGGACAGGCTCCCACAGATACGCAGTATTTT
v_gene: TRBV4-1; abundance: -; d_gene: -; j_gene: TRBJ1-6; len: 13; CDR3aa: CASSQEWRSPLHF; CDR3nt: TGCGCCAGCAGCCAAGAGTGGCGATCACCCCTCCACTTT